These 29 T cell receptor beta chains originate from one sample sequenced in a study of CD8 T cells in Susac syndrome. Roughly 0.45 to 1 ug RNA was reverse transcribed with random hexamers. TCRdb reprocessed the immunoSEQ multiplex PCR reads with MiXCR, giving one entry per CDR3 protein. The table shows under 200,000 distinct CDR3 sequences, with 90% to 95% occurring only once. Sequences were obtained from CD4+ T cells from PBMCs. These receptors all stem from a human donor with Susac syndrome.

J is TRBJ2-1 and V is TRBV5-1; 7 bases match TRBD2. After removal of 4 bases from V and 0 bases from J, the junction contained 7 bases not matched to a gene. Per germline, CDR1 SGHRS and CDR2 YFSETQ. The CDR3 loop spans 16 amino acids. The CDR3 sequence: CASSVQAGSSYNEQFF. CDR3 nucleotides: TGCGCCAGCAGCGTGCAAGCGGGGAGCTCCTACAATGAGCAGTTCTTC.

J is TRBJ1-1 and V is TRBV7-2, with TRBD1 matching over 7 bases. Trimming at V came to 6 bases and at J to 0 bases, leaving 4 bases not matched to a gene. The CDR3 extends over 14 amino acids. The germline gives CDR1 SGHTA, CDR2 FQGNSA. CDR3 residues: CASSRDSLNTEAFF. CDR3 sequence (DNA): TGTGCCAGCAGTCGGGACAGCCTGAACACTGAAGCTTTCTTT.

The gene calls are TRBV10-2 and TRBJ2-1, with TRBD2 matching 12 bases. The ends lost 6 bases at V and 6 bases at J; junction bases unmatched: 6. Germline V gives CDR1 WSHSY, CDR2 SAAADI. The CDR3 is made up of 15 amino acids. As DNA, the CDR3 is TGCGCCAGCAGGGAAAGACTAGCGGGGGTCAATGAGCAGTTCTTC. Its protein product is CASRERLAGVNEQFF.

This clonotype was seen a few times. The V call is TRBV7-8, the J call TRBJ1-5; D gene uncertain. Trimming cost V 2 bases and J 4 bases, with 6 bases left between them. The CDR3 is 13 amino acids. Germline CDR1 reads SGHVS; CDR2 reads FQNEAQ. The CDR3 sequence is CASSLLDNQPQHF. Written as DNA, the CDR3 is TGTGCCAGCAGCTTATTGGATAATCAGCCCCAGCATTTT. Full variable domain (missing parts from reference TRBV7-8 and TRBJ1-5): GAGVSQSPRYKVAKRGQDVALRCDPISGHVSLFWYQQALGQGPEFLTYFQNEAQLDKSGLPSDRFFAERPEGSVSTLKIQRTQQEDSAVYLCASSLLDNQPQHFGDGTRLSIL.

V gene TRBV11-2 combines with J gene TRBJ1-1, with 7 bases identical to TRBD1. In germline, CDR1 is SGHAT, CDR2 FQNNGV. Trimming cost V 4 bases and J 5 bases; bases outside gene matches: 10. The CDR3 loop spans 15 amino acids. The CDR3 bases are TGTGCCAGCAGCTCTCTCAGGACAGGAGAGACTGAAGCTTTCTTT. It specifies CASSSLRTGETEAFF.

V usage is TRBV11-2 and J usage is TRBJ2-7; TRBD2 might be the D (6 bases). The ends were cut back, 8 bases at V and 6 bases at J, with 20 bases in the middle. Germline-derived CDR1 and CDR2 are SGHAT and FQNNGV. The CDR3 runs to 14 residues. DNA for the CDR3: TGTGCCAGCGGACGAGGAGGGTCGTTTCCCGAGCAGTACTTC. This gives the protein CASGRGGSFPEQYF.

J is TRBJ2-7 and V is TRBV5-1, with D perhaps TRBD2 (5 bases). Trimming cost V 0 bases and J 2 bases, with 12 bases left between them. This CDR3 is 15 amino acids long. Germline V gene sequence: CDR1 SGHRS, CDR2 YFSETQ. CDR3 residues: CASSLERSRTYEQYF. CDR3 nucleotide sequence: TGCGCCAGCAGCTTGGAGCGGAGCAGGACCTACGAGCAGTACTTC.

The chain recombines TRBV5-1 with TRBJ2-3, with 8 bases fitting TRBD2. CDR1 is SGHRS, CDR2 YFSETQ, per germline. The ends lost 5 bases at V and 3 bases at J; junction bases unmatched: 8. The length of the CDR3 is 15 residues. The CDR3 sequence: CASRGLDVSTDTQYF. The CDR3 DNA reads TGCGCCAGCAGGGGACTAGACGTTTCTACAGATACGCAGTATTTT.

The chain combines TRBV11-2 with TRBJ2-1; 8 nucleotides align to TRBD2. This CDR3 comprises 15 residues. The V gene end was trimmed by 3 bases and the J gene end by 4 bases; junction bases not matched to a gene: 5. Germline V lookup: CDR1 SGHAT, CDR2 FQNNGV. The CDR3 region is CASSFSGLAYNEQFF. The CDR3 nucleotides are TGTGCCAGCAGCTTCTCCGGACTAGCTTACAATGAGCAGTTCTTC.

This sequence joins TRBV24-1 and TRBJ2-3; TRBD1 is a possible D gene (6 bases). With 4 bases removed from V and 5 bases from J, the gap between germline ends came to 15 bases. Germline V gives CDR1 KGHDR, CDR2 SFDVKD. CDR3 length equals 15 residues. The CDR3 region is CATSEAQGARDTQYF. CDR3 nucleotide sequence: TGTGCCACCAGTGAGGCACAGGGAGCTCGAGATACGCAGTATTTT.

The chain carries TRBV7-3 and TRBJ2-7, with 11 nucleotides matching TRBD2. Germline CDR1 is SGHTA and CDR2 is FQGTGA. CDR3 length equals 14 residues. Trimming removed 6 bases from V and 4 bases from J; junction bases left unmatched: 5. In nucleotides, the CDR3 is TGTGCCAGCAGTAGCGGGGGGGGAAGTTACGAGCAGTACTTC. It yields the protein CASSSGGGSYEQYF.

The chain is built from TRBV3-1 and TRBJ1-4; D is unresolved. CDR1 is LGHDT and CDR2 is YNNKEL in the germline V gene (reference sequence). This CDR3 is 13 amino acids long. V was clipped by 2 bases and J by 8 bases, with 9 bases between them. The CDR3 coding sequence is TGTGCCAGCAGCCAAATCCGGGGAGAAAAACTGTTTTTT. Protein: CASSQIRGEKLFF.

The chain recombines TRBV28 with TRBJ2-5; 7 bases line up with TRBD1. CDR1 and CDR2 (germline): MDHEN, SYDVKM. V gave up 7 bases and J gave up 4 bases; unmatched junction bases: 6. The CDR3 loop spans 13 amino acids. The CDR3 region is CASTRNRGETQYF. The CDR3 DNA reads TGTGCCAGCACGAGAAACAGGGGAGAGACCCAGTACTTC.

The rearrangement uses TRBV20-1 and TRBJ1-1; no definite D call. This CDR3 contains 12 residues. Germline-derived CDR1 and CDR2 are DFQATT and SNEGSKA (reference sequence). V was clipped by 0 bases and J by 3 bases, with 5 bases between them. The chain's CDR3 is CSARDQHTEAFF. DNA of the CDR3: TGCAGTGCTAGAGATCAGCACACTGAAGCTTTCTTT.

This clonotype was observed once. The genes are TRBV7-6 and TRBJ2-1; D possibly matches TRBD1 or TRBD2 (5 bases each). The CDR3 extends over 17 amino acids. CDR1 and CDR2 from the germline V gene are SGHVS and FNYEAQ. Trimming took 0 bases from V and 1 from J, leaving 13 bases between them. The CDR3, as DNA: TGTGCCAGCAGCTTAGCGCCCGTATGGGGGTCCTACAATGAGCAGTTCTTC. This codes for CASSLAPVWGSYNEQFF. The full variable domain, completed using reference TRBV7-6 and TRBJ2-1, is GAGVSQSPRYKVTKRGQDVALRCDPISGHVSLYWYRQALGQGPEFLTYFNYEAQQDKSGLPNDRFSAERPEGSISTLTIQRTEQRDSAMYRCASSLAPVWGSYNEQFFGPGTRLTVL.

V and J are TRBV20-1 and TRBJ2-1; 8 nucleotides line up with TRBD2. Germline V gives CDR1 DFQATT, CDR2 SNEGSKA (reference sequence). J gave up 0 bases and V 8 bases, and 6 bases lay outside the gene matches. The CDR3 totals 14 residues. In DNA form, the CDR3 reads TGCAGTTCGTTAGCGGGATACTCCTACAATGAGCAGTTCTTC. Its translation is CSSLAGYSYNEQFF.

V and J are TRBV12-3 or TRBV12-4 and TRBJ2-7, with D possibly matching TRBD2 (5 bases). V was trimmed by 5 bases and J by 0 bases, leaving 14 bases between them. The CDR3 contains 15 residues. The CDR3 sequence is CASSPLLGTSYEQYF. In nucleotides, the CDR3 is TGTGCCAGCAGTCCCCTACTAGGCACCTCCTACGAGCAGTACTTC.

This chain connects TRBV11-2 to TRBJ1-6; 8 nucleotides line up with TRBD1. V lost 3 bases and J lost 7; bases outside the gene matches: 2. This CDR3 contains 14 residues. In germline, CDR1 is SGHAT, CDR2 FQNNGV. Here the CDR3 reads CASSFDRGNSPLHF. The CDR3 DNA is TGTGCCAGCAGCTTTGACAGGGGCAATTCACCCCTCCACTTT. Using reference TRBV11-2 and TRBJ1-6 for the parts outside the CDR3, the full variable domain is EAGVAQSPRYKIIEKRQSVAFWCNPISGHATLYWYQQILGQGPKLLIQFQNNGVVDDSQLPKDRFSAERLKGVDSTLKIQPAKLEDSAVYLCASSFDRGNSPLHFGNGTRLTVT.

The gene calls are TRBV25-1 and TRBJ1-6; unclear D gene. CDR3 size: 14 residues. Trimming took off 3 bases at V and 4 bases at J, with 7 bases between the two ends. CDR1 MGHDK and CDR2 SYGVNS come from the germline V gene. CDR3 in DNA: TGTGCCAGCAGTGACGTGGGTTATAATTCACCCCTCCACTTT. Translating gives CASSDVGYNSPLHF.

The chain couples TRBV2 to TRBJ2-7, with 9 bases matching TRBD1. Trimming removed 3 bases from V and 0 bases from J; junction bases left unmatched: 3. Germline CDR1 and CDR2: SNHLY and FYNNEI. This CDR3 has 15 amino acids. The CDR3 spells CASSETGGFSYEQYF. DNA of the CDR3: TGTGCCAGCAGTGAGACAGGGGGGTTCTCCTACGAGCAGTACTTC.

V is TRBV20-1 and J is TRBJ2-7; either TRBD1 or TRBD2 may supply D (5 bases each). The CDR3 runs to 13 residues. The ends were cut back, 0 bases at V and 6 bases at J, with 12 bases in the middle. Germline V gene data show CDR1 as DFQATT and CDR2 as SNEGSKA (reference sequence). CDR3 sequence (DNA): TGCAGTGCTAGAGATGGAACTAGGGGCGAGCAGTACTTC. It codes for CSARDGTRGEQYF.

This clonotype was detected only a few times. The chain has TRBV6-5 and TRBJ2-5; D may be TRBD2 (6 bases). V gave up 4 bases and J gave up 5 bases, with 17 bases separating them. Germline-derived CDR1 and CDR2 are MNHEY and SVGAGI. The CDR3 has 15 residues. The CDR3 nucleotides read TGTGCCAGCAGTTCCCGACTAGGAGCCCCGGAGACCCAGTACTTC. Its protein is CASSSRLGAPETQYF.

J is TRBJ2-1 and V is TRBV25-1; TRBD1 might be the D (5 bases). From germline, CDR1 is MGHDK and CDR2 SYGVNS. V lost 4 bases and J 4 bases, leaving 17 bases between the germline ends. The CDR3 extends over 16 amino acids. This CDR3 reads CASSVTDQGRYNEQFF. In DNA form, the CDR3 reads TGTGCCAGCAGTGTCACGGACCAGGGTCGGTACAATGAGCAGTTCTTC.

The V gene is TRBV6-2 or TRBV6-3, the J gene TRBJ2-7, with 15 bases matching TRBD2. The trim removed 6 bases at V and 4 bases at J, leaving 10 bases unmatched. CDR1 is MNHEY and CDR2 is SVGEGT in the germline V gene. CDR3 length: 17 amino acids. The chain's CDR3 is CASSFSSGLAGGYEQYF. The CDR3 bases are TGTGCCAGCAGCTTCTCTAGTGGACTAGCGGGGGGGTACGAGCAGTACTTC.

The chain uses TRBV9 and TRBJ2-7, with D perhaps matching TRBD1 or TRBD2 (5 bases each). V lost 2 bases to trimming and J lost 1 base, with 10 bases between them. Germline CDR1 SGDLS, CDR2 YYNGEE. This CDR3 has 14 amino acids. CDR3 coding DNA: TGTGCCAGCAGCGTCCAGGGAGAATCCTACGAGCAGTACTTC. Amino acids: CASSVQGESYEQYF. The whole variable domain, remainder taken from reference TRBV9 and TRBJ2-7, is DSGVTQTPKHLITATGQRVTLRCSPRSGDLSVYWYQQSLDQGLQFLIQYYNGEERAKGNILERFSAQQFPDLHSELNLSSLELGDSALYFCASSVQGESYEQYFGPGTRLTVT.

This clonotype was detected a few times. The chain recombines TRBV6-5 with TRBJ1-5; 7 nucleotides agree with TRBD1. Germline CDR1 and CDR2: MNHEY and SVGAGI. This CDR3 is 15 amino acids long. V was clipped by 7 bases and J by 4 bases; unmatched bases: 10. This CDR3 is CASTFPGTDNQPQHF. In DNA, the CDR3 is TGTGCCAGCACTTTCCCCGGGACAGATAATCAGCCCCAGCATTTT.

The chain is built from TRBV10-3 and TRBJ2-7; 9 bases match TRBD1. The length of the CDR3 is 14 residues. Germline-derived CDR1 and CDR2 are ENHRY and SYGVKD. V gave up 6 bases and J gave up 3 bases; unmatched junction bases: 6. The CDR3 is CAISPAGQGYEQYF. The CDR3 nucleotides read TGTGCCATCAGCCCCGCGGGACAGGGCTACGAGCAGTACTTC.

DNA of the CDR3: TGCAGCGTTGATTTTTGGGGATCGGAGGTGGGTGAGCAGTTCTTC. Encoded protein: CSVDFWGSEVGEQFF. V gene TRBV29-1 combines with J gene TRBJ2-1, with D possibly being TRBD2 (5 bases). V lost 3 bases and J 9 bases, leaving 21 bases between the germline ends. CDR3 length: 15 residues. From germline, CDR1 is SQVTM and CDR2 ANQGSEA.

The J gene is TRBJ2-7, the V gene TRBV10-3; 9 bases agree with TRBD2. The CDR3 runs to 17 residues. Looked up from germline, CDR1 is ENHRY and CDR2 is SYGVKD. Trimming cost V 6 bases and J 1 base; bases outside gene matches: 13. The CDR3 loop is CAIRGDWSSGASYEQYF. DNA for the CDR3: TGTGCCATCAGGGGCGACTGGTCTAGCGGGGCTTCCTACGAGCAGTACTTC.